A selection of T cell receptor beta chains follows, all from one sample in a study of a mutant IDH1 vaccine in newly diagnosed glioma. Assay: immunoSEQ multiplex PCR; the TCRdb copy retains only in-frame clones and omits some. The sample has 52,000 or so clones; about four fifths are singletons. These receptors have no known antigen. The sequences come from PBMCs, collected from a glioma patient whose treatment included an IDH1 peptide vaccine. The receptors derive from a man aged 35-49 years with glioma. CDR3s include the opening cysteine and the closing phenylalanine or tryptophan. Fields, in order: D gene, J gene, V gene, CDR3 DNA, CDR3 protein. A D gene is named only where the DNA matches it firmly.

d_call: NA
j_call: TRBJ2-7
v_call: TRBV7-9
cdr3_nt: TGTGCCAGCAGCTTAGCGGGTAGCTACGAGCAGTACTTC
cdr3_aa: CASSLAGSYEQYF

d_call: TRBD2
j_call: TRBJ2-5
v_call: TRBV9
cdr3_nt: TGTGCCAGCAGCGTAGGGACTAGCGGGGGAGGAGAGACCCAGTACTTC
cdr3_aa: CASSVGTSGGGETQYF

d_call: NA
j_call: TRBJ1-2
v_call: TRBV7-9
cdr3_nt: TGTGCCAGCAGCTTAGCGGCAGGCCCCTATGGCTACACCTTC
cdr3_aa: CASSLAAGPYGYTF

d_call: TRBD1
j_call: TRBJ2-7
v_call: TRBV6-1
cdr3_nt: TGTGCCAGCAGACCCCCCGGACAGGGGTGGGACGAGCAGTACTTC
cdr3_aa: CASRPPGQGWDEQYF

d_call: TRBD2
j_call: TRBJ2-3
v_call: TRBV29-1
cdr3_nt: TGCAGCGTTGCGCGGCGGGGGGGTGGCACAGATACGCAGTATTTT
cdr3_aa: CSVARRGGGTDTQYF

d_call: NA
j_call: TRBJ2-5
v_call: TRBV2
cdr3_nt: TGTGCCAGCAGAAGGGACGGAGAGACCCAGTACTTC
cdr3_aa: CASRRDGETQYF

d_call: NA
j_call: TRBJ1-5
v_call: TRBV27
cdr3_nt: TGTGCCAGCAGAGCTAGTCAGGGAATTTATCAGCCCCAGCATTTT
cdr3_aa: CASRASQGIYQPQHF

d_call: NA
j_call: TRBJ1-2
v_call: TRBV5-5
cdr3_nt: TGTGCCAGCAGCTTGGCAGGGACGGACTATGGCTACACCTTC
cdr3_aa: CASSLAGTDYGYTF

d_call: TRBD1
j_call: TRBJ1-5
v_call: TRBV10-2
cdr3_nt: TGCGCCAGCAGACCGGGACAGGTTCATCAGCCCCAGCATTTT
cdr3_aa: CASRPGQVHQPQHF

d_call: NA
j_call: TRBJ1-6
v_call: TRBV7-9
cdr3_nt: TGTGCCAGCACCCCTATAGAAGGAGGTTCACCCCTCCACTTT
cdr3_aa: CASTPIEGGSPLHF